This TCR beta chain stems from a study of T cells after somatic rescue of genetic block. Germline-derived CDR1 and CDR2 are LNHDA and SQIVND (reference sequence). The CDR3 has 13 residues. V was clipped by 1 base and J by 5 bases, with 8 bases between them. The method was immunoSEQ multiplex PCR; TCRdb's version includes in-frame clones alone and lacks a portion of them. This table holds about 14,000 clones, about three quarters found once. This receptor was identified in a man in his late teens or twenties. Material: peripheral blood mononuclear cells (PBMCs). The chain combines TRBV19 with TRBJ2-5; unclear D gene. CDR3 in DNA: TGTGCCAGTAGTATAGGACTCGGGGAGACCCAGTACTTC. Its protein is CASSIGLGETQYF.